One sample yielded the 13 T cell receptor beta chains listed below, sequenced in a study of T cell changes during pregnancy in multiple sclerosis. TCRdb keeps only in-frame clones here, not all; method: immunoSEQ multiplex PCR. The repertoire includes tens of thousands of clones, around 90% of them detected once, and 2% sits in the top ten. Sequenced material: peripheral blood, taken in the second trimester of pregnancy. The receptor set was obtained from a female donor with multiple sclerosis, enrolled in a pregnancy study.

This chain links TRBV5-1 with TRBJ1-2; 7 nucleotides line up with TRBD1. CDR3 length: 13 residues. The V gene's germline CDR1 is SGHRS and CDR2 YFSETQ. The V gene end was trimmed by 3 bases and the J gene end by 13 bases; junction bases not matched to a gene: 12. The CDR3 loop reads CASSSMPRDSITF. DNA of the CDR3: TGCGCCAGCAGCTCGATGCCCCGGGACAGTATCACCTTC.

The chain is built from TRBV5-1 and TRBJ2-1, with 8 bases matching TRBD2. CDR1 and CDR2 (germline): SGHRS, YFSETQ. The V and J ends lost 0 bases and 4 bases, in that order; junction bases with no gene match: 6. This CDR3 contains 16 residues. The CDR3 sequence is CASSLVGTSGYNEQFF. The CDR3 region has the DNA TGCGCCAGCAGCTTGGTTGGCACTAGCGGTTACAATGAGCAGTTCTTC.

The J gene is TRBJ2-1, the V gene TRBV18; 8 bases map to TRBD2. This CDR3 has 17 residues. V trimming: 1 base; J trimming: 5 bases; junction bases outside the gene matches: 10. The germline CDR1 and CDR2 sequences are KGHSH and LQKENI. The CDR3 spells CASSPLILREGNNEQFF. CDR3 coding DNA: TGTGCCAGCTCACCACTAATTTTACGGGAGGGTAACAATGAGCAGTTCTTC.

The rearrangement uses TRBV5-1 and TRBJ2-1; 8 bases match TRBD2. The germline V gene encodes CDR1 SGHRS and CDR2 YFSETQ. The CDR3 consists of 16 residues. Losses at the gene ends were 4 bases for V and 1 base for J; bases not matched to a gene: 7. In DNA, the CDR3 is TGCGCCAGCAGCCAGATCGGACTAGCATCCTACAATGAGCAGTTCTTC. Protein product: CASSQIGLASYNEQFF.

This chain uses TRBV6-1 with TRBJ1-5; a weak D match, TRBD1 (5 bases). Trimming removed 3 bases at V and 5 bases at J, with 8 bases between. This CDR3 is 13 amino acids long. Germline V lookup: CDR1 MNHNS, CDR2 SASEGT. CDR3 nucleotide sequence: TGTGCCAGCAGTGACAGGGCCCATCAGCCCCAGCATTTT. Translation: CASSDRAHQPQHF.

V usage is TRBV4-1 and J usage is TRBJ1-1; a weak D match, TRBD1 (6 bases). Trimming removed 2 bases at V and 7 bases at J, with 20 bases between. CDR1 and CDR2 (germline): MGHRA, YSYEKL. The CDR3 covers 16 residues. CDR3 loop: CASSQTTGGRVLEAFF. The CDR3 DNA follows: TGCGCCAGCAGCCAAACAACCGGGGGGCGCGTACTTGAAGCTTTCTTT.

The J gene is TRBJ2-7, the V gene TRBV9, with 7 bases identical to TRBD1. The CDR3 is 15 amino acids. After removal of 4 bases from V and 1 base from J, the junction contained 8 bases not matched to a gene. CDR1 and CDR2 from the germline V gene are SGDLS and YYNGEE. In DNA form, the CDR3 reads TGTGCCAGCAGCCCGAAGGGGGCTAATTCCTACGAGCAGTACTTC. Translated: CASSPKGANSYEQYF.

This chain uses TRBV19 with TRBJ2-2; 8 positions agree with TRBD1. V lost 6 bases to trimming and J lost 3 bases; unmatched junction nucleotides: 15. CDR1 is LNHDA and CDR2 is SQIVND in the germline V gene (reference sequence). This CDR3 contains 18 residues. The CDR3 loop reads CASSSTVTGEVDTGELFF. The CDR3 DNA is TGTGCCAGTAGCAGTACAGTGACAGGGGAGGTGGACACCGGGGAGCTGTTTTTT.

The CDR3 DNA sequence: TGTGCCAGCAGCCCCTTAGACAGGGGGCCGACTGAAGCTTTCTTT. Translating it yields CASSPLDRGPTEAFF. The chain joins TRBV7-8 to TRBJ1-1; 10 bases match TRBD1. With 5 bases clipped from V and 5 bases from J, the junction kept 8 bases outside the gene matches. CDR1 is SGHVS and CDR2 is FQNEAQ in the germline V gene. The CDR3 has 15 residues.

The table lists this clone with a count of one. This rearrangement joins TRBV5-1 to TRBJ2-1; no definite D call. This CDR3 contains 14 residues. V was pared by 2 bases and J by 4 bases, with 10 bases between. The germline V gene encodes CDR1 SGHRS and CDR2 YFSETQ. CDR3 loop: CASSLPTGYNEQFF. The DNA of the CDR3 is TGCGCCAGCAGCTTACCGACTGGGTACAATGAGCAGTTCTTC.

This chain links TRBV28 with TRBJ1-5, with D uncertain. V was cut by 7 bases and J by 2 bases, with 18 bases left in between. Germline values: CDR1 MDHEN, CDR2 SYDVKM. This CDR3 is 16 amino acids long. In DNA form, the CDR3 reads TGTGCCAGCACCTCTCTTTGGGTCCAGGGCAATCAGCCCCAGCATTTT. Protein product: CASTSLWVQGNQPQHF.

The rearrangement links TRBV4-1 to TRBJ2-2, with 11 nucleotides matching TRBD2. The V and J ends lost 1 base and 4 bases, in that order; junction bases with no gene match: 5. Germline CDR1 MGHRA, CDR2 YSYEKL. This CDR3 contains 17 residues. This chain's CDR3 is CASSQGLAGGGTGELFF. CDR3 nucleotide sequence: TGCGCCAGCAGCCAAGGTCTAGCGGGGGGCGGCACCGGGGAGCTGTTTTTT.

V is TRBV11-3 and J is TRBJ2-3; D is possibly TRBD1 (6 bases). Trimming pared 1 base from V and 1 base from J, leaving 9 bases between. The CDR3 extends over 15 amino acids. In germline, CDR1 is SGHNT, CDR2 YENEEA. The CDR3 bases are TGTGCCAGCAGCTTAGCCAGGGGTGGCACAGATACGCAGTATTTT. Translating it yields CASSLARGGTDTQYF.